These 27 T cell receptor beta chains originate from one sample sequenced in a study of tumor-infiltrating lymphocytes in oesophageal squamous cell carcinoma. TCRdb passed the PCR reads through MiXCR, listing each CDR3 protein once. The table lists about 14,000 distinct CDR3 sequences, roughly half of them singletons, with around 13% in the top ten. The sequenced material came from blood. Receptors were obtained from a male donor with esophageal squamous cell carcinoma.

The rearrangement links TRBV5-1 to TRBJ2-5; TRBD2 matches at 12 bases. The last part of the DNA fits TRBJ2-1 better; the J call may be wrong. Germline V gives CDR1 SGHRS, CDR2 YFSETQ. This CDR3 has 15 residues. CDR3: CASSLGLAGVDEQFF. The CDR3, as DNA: TGCGCCAGCAGCTTGGGACTAGCGGGGGTGGATGAGCAGTTCTTC.

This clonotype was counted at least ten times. The CDR3: CASSYWASGRRSTDTQYF. The CDR3 DNA follows: TGTGCCAGCAGTTACTGGGCTAGCGGGAGGAGGAGCACAGATACGCAGTATTTT. V is TRBV6-2 or TRBV6-3 and J is TRBJ2-3; 11 nucleotides align to TRBD2. The germline V gene has CDR1 MNHEY and CDR2 SVGEGT. The CDR3 runs 18 residues. V dropped 1 base and J dropped 0; count of bases not matched to a gene: 6.

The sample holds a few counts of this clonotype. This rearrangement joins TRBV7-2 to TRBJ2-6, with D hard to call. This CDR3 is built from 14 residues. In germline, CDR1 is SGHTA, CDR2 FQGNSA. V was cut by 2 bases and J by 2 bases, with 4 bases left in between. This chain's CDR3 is CASSLIAGANVLTF. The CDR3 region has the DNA TGTGCCAGCAGCTTAATCGCTGGGGCCAACGTCCTGACTTTC.

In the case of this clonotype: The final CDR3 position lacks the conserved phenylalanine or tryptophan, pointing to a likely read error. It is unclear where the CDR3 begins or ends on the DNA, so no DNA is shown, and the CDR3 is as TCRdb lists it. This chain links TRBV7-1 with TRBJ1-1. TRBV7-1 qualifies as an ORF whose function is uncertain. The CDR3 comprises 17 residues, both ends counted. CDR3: CASSSGLAGRETQYFGQ.

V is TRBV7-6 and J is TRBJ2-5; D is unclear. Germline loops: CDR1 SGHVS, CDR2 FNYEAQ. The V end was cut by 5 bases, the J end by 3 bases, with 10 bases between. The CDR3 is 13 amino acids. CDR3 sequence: CASSLEPKETQYF. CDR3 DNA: TGTGCCAGCAGCCTGGAACCCAAAGAGACCCAGTACTTC.

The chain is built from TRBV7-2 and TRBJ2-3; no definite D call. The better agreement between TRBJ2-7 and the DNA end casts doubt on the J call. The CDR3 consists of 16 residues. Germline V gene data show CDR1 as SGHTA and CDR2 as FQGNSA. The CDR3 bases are TGTGCCAGCAGCTTAGAGAACACAGTAAGGTACAATGAGCAGTACTTC. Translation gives CASSLENTVRYNEQYF.

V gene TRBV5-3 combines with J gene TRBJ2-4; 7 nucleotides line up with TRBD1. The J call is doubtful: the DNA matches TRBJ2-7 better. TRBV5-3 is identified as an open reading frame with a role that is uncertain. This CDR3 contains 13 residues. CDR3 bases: TGTGCCAGCAGCCCCGCGACAGGGTTCGAGCAGTACTTC. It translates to CASSPATGFEQYF.

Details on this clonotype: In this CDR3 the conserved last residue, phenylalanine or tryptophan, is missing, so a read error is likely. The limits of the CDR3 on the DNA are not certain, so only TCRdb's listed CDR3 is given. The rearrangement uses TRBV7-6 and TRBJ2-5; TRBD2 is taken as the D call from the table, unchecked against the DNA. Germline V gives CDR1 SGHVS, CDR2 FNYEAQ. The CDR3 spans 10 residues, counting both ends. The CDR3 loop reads CASSLAGSGN.

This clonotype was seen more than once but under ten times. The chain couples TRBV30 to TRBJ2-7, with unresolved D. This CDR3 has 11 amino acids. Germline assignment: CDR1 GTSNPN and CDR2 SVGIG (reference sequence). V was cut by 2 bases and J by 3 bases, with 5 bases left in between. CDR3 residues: CAWSFGYEQYF. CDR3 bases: TGTGCCTGGAGTTTCGGCTACGAGCAGTACTTC.

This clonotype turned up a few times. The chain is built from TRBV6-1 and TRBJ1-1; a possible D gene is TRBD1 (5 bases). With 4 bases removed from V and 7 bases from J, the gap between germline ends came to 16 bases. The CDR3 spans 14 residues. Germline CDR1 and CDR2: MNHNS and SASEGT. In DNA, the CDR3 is TGTGCCAGCAGTGGGAGGGGACGGGTCCTTGAAGCTTTCTTT. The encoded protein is CASSGRGRVLEAFF.

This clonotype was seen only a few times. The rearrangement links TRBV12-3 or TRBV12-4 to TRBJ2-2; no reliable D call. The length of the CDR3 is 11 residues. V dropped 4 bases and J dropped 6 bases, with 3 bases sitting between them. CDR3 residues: CASSYAGELFF. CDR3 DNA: TGTGCCAGCAGTTATGCCGGGGAGCTGTTTTTT.

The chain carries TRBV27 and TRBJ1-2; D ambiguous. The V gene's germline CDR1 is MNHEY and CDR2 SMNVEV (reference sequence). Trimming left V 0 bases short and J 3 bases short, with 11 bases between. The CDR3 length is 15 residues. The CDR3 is CASSLSPPLDYGYTF. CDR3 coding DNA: TGTGCCAGCAGTTTATCTCCACCCCTAGACTATGGCTACACCTTC.

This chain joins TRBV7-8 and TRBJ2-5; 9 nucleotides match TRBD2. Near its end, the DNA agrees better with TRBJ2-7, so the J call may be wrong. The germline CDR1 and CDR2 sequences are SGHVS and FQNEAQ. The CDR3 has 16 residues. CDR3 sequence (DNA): TGTGCCAGCAGCCCATTTAGCGGGAGAGGGTCCTACGAGCAGTACTTC. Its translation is CASSPFSGRGSYEQYF.

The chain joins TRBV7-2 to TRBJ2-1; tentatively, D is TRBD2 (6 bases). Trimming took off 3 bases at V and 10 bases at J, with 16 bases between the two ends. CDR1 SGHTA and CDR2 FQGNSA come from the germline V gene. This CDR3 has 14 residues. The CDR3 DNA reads TGTGCCAGCAGCTTCGACCGGGACTCCTACGAGCAGTTCTTC. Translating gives CASSFDRDSYEQFF.

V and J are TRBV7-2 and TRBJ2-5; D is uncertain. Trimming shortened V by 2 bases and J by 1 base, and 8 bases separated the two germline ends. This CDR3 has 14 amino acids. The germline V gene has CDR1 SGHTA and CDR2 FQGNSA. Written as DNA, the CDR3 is TGTGCCAGCAGCTTAAGACTCAGCCAAGAGACCCAGTACTTC. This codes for CASSLRLSQETQYF.

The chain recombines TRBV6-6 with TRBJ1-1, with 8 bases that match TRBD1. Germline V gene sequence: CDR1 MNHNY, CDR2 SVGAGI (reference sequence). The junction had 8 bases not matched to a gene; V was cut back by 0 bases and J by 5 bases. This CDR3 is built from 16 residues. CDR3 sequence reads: CASSYSGAGGLTEAFF. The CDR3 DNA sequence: TGTGCCAGCAGTTACTCGGGGGCAGGGGGCTTAACTGAAGCTTTCTTT.

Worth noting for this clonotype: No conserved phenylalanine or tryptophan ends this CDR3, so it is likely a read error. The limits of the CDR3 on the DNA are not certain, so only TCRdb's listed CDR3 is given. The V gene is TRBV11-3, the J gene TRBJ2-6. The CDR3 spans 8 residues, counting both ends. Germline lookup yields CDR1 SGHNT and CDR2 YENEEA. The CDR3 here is CASSLPTS.

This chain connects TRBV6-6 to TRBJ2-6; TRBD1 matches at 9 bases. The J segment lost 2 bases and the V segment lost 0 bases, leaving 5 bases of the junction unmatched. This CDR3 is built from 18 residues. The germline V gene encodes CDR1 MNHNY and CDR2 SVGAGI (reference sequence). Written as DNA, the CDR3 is TGTGCCAGCAGTTACTCGATTGGGACAGGGACTGGGGCCAACGTCCTGACTTTC. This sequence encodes CASSYSIGTGTGANVLTF.

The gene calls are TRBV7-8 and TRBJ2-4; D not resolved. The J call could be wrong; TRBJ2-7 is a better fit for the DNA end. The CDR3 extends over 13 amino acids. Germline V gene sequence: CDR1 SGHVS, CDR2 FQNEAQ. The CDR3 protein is CASSPETTYEQYF. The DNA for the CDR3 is TGTGCCAGCAGCCCTGAGACCACCTACGAGCAGTACTTC.

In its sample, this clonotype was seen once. CDR3 nucleotide sequence: TGTGCCAGCAGTTCCGCGGGACTAGCGGCTAACAATGAGCAGTTCTTC. It translates to CASSSAGLAANNEQFF. This sequence joins TRBV6-6 and TRBJ2-1; 11 bases are a match to TRBD2. The junction had 7 bases not matched to a gene; V was cut back by 4 bases and J by 5 bases. Germline assignment: CDR1 MNHNY and CDR2 SVGAGI (reference sequence). The CDR3 runs 16 residues.

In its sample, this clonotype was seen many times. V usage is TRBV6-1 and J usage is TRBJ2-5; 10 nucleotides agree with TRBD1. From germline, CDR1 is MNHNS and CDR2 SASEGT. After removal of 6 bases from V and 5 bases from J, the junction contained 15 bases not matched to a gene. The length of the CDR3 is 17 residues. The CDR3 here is CASSKFRQGAGAETQYF. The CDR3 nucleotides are TGTGCCAGCAGCAAATTTCGACAGGGGGCCGGGGCGGAGACCCAGTACTTC.

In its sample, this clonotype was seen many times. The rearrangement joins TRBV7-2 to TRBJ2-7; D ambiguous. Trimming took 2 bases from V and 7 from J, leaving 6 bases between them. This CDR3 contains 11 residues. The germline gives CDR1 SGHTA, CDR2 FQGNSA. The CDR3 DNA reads TGTGCCAGCAGCTTAAGCAGGGAGCAGTACTTC. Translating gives CASSLSREQYF.

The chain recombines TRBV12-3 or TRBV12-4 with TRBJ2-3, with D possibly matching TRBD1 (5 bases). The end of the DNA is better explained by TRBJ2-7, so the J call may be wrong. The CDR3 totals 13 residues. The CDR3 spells CASSVTASYEQYF. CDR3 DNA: TGTGCCAGCAGCGTGACAGCATCCTACGAGCAGTACTTC.

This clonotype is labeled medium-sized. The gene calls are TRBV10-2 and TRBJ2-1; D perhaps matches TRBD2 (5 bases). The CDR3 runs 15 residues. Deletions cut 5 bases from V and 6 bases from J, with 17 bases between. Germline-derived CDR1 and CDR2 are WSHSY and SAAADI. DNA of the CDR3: TGCGCCAGCAGTCAAATAGTCGGACTCGGCAATGAGCAGTTCTTC. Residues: CASSQIVGLGNEQFF.

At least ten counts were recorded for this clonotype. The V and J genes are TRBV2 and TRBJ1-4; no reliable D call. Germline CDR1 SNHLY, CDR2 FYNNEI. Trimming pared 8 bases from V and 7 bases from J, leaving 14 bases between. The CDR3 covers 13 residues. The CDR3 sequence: CASLRRGSEKLFF. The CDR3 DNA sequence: TGTGCCAGCTTAAGGAGAGGGAGTGAAAAACTGTTTTTT.

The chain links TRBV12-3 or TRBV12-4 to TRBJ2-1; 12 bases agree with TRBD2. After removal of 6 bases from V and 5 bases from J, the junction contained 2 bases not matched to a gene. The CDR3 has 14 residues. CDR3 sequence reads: CASSWTSGNNEQFF. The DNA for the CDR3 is TGTGCCAGCAGCTGGACTAGCGGGAACAATGAGCAGTTCTTC.

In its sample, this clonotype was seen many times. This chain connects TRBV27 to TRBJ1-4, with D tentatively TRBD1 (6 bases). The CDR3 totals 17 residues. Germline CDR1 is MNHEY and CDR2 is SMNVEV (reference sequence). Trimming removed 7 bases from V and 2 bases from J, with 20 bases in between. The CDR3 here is CASTRARGQGTNEKLFF. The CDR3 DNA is TGTGCCAGCACCCGCGCCCGCGGTCAGGGGACTAATGAAAAACTGTTTTTT.